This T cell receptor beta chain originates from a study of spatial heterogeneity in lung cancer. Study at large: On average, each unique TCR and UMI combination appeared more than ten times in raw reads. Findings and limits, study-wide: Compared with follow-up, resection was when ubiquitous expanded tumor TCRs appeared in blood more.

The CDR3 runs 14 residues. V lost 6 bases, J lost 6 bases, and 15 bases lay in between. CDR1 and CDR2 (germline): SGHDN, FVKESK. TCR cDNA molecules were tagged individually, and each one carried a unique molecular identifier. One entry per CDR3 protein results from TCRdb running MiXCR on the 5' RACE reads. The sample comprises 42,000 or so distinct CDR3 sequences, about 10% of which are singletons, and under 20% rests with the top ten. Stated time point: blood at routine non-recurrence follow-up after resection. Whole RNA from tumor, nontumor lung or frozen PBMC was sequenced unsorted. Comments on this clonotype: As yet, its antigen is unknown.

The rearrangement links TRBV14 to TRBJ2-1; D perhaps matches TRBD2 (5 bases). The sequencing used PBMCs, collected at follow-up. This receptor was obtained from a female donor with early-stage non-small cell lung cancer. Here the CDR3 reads CASSPKWRVNEQFF. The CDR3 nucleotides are TGTGCCAGCAGTCCGAAGTGGCGGGTCAATGAGCAGTTCTTC.